These 2 T cell receptor beta chains originate from one sample sequenced in a study of post-analysis software for immune sequencing data. Study-wide results and limits: The five TRBV segments detected at higher frequency in patients than in controls included TRBV5-6, TRBV5-1 and TRBV20-1.

No antigen has been identified for these receptors. Unique molecular identifiers had been added to the TCR beta cDNA libraries. Each CDR3 protein gets one entry after TCRdb re-called the PCR reads with MiXCR. The sample lists about 170,000 distinct CDR3 sequences, approximately 30% seen once, with 1.5% in the top ten. Sequencing was done on a sample of blood. All receptors come from a girl aged 10 to 17 with multiple sclerosis.

The chain uses TRBV29-1 and TRBJ2-2; D is possibly TRBD1 (6 bases). CDR1 and CDR2 from the germline V gene are SQVTM and ANQGSEA. The CDR3 is 12 residues long. The CDR3 region has the DNA TGCAGTACAGGGTACAACACCGGGGAGCTGTTTTTT. This translates into CSTGYNTGELFF.

This clonotype showed up just once. Being one base from a much bigger clone, this may be a read error. The chain couples TRBV30 to TRBJ2-7, with D perhaps matching TRBD1 (5 bases). CDR3 length: 12 residues. From germline, CDR1 is GTSNPN and CDR2 SVGIG (reference sequence). The chain's CDR3 is CVWSPQSGQSYF. CDR3 nucleotides: TGTGTCTGGAGTCCTCAATCAGGGCAATCGTACTTC.